This is a list of T cell receptor beta chains from one sample in a study of CD4+ T cells in melanoma. The repertoire was sequenced with immunoSEQ multiplex PCR; TCRdb's copy has only in-frame clones and lacks some. Of about 110,000 clones listed, about nine tenths are singletons. The sequencing sample was made of peripheral blood. The receptors originated from a human donor with melanoma. The CDR3 runs from the conserved cysteine through the conserved F or W. Fields, in order: V gene, J gene, D gene, clone size, CDR3 protein, CDR3 DNA. D genes are given only for firm matches. Only some rows state a clone size, as once, few, many or a class for expanded clones.

>TRBV25-1|TRBJ1-2|.|.
CASRATRFYGYTF
TGTGCCAGCAGAGCTACAAGATTCTATGGCTACACCTTC
>TRBV4-2|TRBJ2-1|TRBD2|.
CASQGTSGDNEQFF
TGTGCCAGCCAGGGGACTAGCGGGGACAATGAGCAGTTCTTC
>TRBV19|TRBJ1-4|TRBD1|.
CASSIGTGLSEKLFF
TGTGCCAGTAGTATTGGGACAGGGTTGAGCGAAAAACTGTTTTTT
>TRBV30|TRBJ1-2|TRBD1|.
CAWGDRGRPGYTF
TGTGCCTGGGGGGACAGGGGGCGGCCTGGCTACACCTTC
>TRBV18|TRBJ2-5|.|.
CASSPLGAGQYF
TGTGCCAGCTCACCACTCGGGGCAGGCCAGTACTTC
>TRBV21-1|TRBJ2-4|.|few
CASSIRVAKNIQYF
TGTGCCAGCAGCATAAGGGTTGCCAAAAACATTCAGTACTTC
>TRBV19|TRBJ1-2|.|.
CASSITGPNYGYTF
TGTGCCAGTAGTATCACAGGACCGAACTATGGCTACACCTTC
>TRBV5-4|TRBJ2-3|TRBD1|.
CASSLEVGTGMTDTQYF
TGTGCCAGCAGCTTGGAAGTTGGGACAGGGATGACAGATACGCAGTATTTT
>TRBV5-6|TRBJ2-3|TRBD2|.
CASSLIGSGVESDTQYF
TGTGCCAGCAGCTTGATAGGTAGCGGGGTAGAGTCAGATACGCAGTATTTT
>TRBV9|TRBJ2-7|.|.
CASSVYSGTTYEQYF
TGTGCCAGCAGCGTATATTCAGGAACCACCTACGAGCAGTACTTC
>TRBV4-1|TRBJ2-7|.|.
CASSRTTLYEQYF
TGCGCCAGCAGCCGAACGACCCTTTACGAGCAGTACTTC
>TRBV14|TRBJ2-3|.|.
CASSLWTMADTQYF
TGTGCCAGCAGCCTTTGGACAATGGCAGATACGCAGTATTTT
>TRBV7-3|TRBJ1-4|TRBD1|.
CASSSGQGTNEKLFF
TGTGCCAGCAGCTCGGGACAGGGTACGAATGAAAAACTGTTTTTT
>TRBV4-1|TRBJ1-4|.|.
CASSWGSQNEKLFF
TGCGCCAGCAGCTGGGGGTCCCAAAATGAAAAACTGTTTTTT
>TRBV28|TRBJ1-1|TRBD1|.
CASSSTWTGGLTEAFF
TGTGCCAGCAGTTCGACGTGGACAGGGGGCCTTACTGAAGCTTTCTTT
>TRBV9|TRBJ1-4|.|.
CASSVAVGGEKLFF
TGTGCCAGCAGCGTAGCGGTAGGGGGGGAAAAACTGTTTTTT
>TRBV9|TRBJ2-2|.|once
CASSPRAAGHTGELFF
TGTGCCAGCAGCCCCCGCGCGGCGGGACATACCGGGGAGCTGTTTTTT
>TRBV27|TRBJ1-1|TRBD1|.
CASSPLWTGAFTEAFF
TGTGCCAGCAGTCCCCTGTGGACAGGGGCGTTCACTGAAGCTTTCTTT
>TRBV29-1|TRBJ2-2|.|.
CSVERTTGELFF
TGCAGCGTTGAGCGGACCACCGGGGAGCTGTTTTTT
>TRBV7-7|TRBJ2-5|TRBD1|once
CASSSTDRGGKTQYF
TGTGCCAGCAGCTCAACGGACAGGGGGGGAAAGACCCAGTACTTC
>TRBV11-2|TRBJ2-1|.|.
CASSTSRTNEQFF
TGTGCCAGCAGCACCAGCCGAACCAATGAGCAGTTCTTC
>TRBV7-2|TRBJ1-2|.|.
CASSLLGSANYGYTF
TGTGCCAGCAGCTTATTGGGGTCGGCTAACTATGGCTACACCTTC
>TRBV13|TRBJ1-4|.|.
CASSSRPYNEKLFF
TGTGCCAGCAGCTCCAGACCGTATAATGAAAAACTGTTTTTT
>TRBV10-3|TRBJ1-5|.|.
CAISGATNQPQHF
TGTGCCATCAGTGGCGCTACTAATCAGCCCCAGCATTTT
>TRBV5-5|TRBJ1-2|.|.
CASSLSGRTYGYTF
TGTGCCAGCAGCTTGAGTGGACGGACCTATGGCTACACCTTC
>TRBV11-1|TRBJ2-2|.|.
CASSPRRGHGAGELFF
TGTGCCAGCAGCCCCAGGCGAGGCCACGGGGCCGGGGAGCTGTTTTTT
>TRBV6-5|TRBJ2-7|TRBD1|.
CASRPTGRYEQYF
TGTGCCAGCAGGCCGACAGGGAGATACGAGCAGTACTTC
>TRBV19|TRBJ1-4|.|.
CASSDMGGPTNEKLFF
TGTGCCAGTAGTGACATGGGAGGACCAACTAATGAAAAACTGTTTTTT
>TRBV7-8|TRBJ1-1|.|.
CASSLQYTEAFF
TGTGCCAGCAGCCTACAGTACACTGAAGCTTTCTTT
>TRBV4-2|TRBJ2-6|.|.
CASSQVGISGANVLTF
TGTGCCAGCAGCCAAGTAGGCATCTCTGGGGCCAACGTCCTGACTTTC
>TRBV19|TRBJ2-2|.|.
CASRGPKNTGELFF
TGTGCCAGTAGGGGACCGAAGAACACCGGGGAGCTGTTTTTT
>TRBV6-5|TRBJ2-1|.|.
CASSLSRVDYNEQFF
TGTGCCAGCAGTCTTTCCAGGGTAGACTACAATGAGCAGTTCTTC
>TRBV7-2|TRBJ1-2|.|.
CASSLRSQYGYTF
TGTGCCAGCAGCTTACGGAGTCAGTATGGCTACACCTTC
>TRBV18|TRBJ2-7|.|.
CASSPVSPYEQYF
TGTGCCAGCTCACCAGTCAGCCCCTACGAGCAGTACTTC
>TRBV6-6|TRBJ1-4|TRBD1|.
CASSPDNRGFGEKLFF
TGTGCCAGCAGTCCGGACAACAGGGGTTTTGGTGAAAAACTGTTTTTT
>TRBV28|TRBJ2-3|.|.
CASSLGVADTQYF
TGTGCCAGCAGTTTGGGGGTGGCAGATACGCAGTATTTT
>TRBV2|TRBJ2-3|TRBD2|once
CASSDPSGADTQYF
TGTGCCAGCAGTGATCCTAGCGGGGCAGATACGCAGTATTTT
>TRBV18|TRBJ2-7|.|.
CASSPQGTAYEQYF
TGTGCCAGCTCACCACAGGGGACGGCCTACGAGCAGTACTTC
>TRBV5-6|TRBJ2-3|TRBD1|.
CASSQGQQGVTDTQYF
TGTGCCAGCAGCCAAGGCCAACAGGGGGTCACAGATACGCAGTATTTT
>TRBV7-9|TRBJ2-3|.|few
CASSSGYGGDTQYF
TGTGCCAGCAGCTCTGGTTACGGGGGAGATACGCAGTATTTT
>TRBV5-4|TRBJ2-6|TRBD1|.
CASSLDRGRFSGANVLTF
TGTGCCAGCAGCTTGGACAGGGGGAGATTCTCTGGGGCCAACGTCCTGACTTTC
>TRBV5-5|TRBJ2-1|TRBD1|.
CASSLGWGDRVQPSYNEQFF
TGTGCCAGCAGCTTGGGTTGGGGGGACAGGGTACAACCATCCTACAATGAGCAGTTCTTC
>TRBV28|TRBJ1-2|.|few
CAVTRTVYGYTF
TGTGCCGTAACTAGGACAGTCTATGGCTACACCTTC
>TRBV6-5|TRBJ2-5|TRBD2|once
CASSYSSGSPQETQYF
TGTGCCAGCAGTTACTCTAGCGGGAGTCCCCAAGAGACCCAGTACTTC
>TRBV7-8|TRBJ1-2|.|.
CASSLELWQGVDWSF
TGTGCCAGCAGCTTAGAGCTTTGGCAGGGTGTCGACTGGAGCTTC
>TRBV5-1|TRBJ2-1|.|.
CASSLVFRGARNEQFF
TGCGCCAGCAGCTTGGTCTTTCGGGGGGCGCGAAATGAGCAGTTCTTC
>TRBV10-3|TRBJ2-5|.|.
CAPAWGQETQYF
TGTGCCCCAGCTTGGGGGCAAGAGACCCAGTACTTC
>TRBV9|TRBJ2-5|.|once
CASSVGPGETQYF
TGTGCCAGCAGCGTTGGGCCCGGAGAGACCCAGTACTTC
>TRBV7-3|TRBJ2-7|TRBD1|.
CASSLGDRVGEQYF
TGTGCCAGCAGCCTAGGGGACAGGGTAGGCGAGCAGTACTTC
>TRBV28|TRBJ2-7|.|.
CASSTRSKSGYPYF
TGTGCCAGCAGCACCCGCTCCAAATCGGGGTACCCGTACTTC
>TRBV5-1|TRBJ2-5|.|.
CASSLGQRGETQYF
TGCGCCAGCAGCTTGGGACAGAGGGGGGAGACCCAGTACTTC
>TRBV5-1|TRBJ2-1|TRBD2|.
CASTRELAGVRNEQFF
TGCGCCAGCACCCGGGAGCTAGCGGGAGTGCGCAATGAGCAGTTCTTC
>TRBV7-3|TRBJ2-2|.|once
CASSPRGGGELFF
TGTGCCAGCAGCCCGCGGGGAGGCGGGGAGCTGTTTTTT
>TRBV28|TRBJ1-2|TRBD1|.
CASSLLARGQGGYTF
TGTGCCAGCAGTTTACTCGCCAGGGGGCAGGGTGGCTACACCTTC
>TRBV15|TRBJ1-5|TRBD1|.
CATSTWTGDQPQHF
TGTGCCACCAGCACCTGGACAGGGGATCAGCCCCAGCATTTT
>TRBV4-3|TRBJ1-3|TRBD1|.
CASSPSTDRGTGNTIYF
TGCGCCAGCAGCCCCTCGACCGACAGGGGCACTGGAAACACCATATATTTT
>TRBV7-9|TRBJ1-6|TRBD1|.
CASSQTGWDSPLHF
TGTGCCAGCAGCCAGACAGGGTGGGATTCACCCCTCCACTTT
>TRBV28|TRBJ1-2|.|.
CASTRAGLYGYTF
TGTGCCAGCACCAGGGCAGGTCTCTATGGCTACACCTTC
>TRBV28|TRBJ2-7|TRBD1|.
CASTVQGALGSEQYF
TGTGCCAGCACGGTACAGGGGGCGTTGGGGAGCGAGCAGTACTTC